This TCR beta chain was recorded in a study of TIL therapy for anti-PD-1-resistant metastatic lung cancer. Findings and caveats of the study: Many TIL product clones were absent from baseline tumor, suggesting clonal contraction. Compared with baseline intratumoral T cells, expanded TIL cultures were more clonal and less diverse (around 5.7% vs 31%).

About this clone itself: Its antigen remains unknown.

The libraries were made with immunoSEQ v3. Libraries were prepared by immunoSEQ multiplex PCR; TCRdb keeps only in-frame clonotypes and omits some of them. In the table there are approximately 95,000 clones, roughly 65% of which are singletons. Time point noted: pre-treatment sample, taken before nivolumab and TIL therapy. Pleural nodules or supraclavicular lymph nodes made up most of the excised metastases sampled. The source material was tumor tissue, sampled at baseline. The clonotype comes from a person between 25 and 79 years old with non-small cell lung cancer.

The CDR3 protein is CASSLGTEGTQYF. CDR3 DNA sequence: TGTGCCAGCAGCTTAGGGACGGAGGGGACCCAGTACTTC. This chain joins TRBV7-2 and TRBJ2-5; a possible D gene is TRBD2 (6 bases). V was trimmed by 1 base and J by 7 bases, leaving 10 bases between them. The germline gives CDR1 SGHTA, CDR2 FQGNSA. The CDR3 extends over 13 amino acids.